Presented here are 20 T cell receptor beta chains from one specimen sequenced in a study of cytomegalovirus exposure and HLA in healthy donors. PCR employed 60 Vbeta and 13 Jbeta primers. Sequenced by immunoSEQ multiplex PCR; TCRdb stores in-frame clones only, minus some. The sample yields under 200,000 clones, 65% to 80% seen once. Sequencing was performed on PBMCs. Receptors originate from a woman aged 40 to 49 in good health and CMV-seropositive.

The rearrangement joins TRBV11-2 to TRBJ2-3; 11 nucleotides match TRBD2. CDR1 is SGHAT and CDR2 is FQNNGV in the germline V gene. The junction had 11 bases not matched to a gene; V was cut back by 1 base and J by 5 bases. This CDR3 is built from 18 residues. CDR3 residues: CASSLVSGGAAARDTQYF. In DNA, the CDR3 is TGTGCCAGCAGCTTAGTTAGCGGGGGGGCCGCTGCGAGAGATACGCAGTATTTT.

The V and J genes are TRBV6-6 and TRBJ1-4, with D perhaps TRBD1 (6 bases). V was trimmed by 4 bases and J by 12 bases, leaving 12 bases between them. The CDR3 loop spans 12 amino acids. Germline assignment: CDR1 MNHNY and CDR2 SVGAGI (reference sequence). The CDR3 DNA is TGTGCCAGCAGTTCCACAGGGCGGGAACTGTTTTTT. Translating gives CASSSTGRELFF.

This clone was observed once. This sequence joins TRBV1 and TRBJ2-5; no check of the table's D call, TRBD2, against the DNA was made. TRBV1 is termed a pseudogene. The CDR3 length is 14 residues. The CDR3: CTSSQGGFQETQYF. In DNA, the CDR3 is TGCACCAGCAGCCAAGGAGGATTCCAAGAGACCCAGTACTTC.

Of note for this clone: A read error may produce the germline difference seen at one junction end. The CDR3 spells CASSLSRGRDYGYTF. CDR3 coding DNA: TGTGCTAGCAGCTTAAGTCGGGGTCGTGACTATGGCTACACCTTC. The rearrangement uses TRBV7-7 and TRBJ1-2; D is ambiguous. This CDR3 comprises 15 residues. The germline V gene encodes CDR1 SSHAT and CDR2 FNYEAQ (reference sequence).

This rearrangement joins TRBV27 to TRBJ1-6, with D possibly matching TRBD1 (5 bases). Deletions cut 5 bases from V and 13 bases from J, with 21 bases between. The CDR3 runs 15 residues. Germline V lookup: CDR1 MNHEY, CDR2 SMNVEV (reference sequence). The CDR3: CASSPSGLVSPPLHF. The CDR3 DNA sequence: TGTGCCAGCAGTCCGTCAGGGTTAGTGTCCCCTCCCCTCCACTTT.

CDR3 region: CSVAGGLGTEAFF. The CDR3 DNA follows: TGCAGCGTTGCAGGGGGCTTGGGCACTGAAGCTTTCTTT. The chain recombines TRBV29-1 with TRBJ1-1; 8 positions agree with TRBD1. The J segment lost 4 bases and the V segment lost 4 bases, leaving 5 bases of the junction unmatched. The germline V gene has CDR1 SQVTM and CDR2 ANQGSEA. There are 13 residues in the CDR3.

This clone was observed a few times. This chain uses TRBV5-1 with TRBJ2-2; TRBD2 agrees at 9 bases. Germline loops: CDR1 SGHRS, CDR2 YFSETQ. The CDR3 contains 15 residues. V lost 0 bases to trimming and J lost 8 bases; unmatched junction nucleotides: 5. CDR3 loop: CASSLDPSGAGELFF. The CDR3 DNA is TGCGCCAGCAGCTTGGATCCTAGCGGGGCTGGGGAGCTGTTTTTT.

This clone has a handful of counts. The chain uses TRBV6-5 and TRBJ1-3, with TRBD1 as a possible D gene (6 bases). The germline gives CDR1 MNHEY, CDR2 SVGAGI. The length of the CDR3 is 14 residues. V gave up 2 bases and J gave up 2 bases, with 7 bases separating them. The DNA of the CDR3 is TGTGCCAGCAGTTACCACAGGGCTGGAAACACCATATATTTT. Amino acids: CASSYHRAGNTIYF.

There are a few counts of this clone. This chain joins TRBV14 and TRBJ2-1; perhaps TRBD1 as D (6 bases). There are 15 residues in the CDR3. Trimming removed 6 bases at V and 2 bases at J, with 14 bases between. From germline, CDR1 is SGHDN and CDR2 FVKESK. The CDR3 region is CASRLQGDPYNEQFF. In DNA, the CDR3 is TGTGCCAGCAGGCTACAGGGTGACCCCTACAATGAGCAGTTCTTC.

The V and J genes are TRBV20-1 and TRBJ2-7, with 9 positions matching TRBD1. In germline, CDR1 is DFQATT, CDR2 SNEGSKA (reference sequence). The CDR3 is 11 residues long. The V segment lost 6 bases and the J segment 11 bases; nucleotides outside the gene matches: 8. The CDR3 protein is CSALGTGTEYF. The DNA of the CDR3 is TGCAGTGCGCTAGGGACAGGGACGGAGTACTTC.

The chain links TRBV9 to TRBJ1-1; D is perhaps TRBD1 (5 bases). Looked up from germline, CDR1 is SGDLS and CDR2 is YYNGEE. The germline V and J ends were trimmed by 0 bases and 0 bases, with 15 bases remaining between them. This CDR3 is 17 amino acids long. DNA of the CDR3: TGTGCCAGCAGCGTAGGGATTCAGGGTCAGGTGAACACTGAAGCTTTCTTT. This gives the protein CASSVGIQGQVNTEAFF.

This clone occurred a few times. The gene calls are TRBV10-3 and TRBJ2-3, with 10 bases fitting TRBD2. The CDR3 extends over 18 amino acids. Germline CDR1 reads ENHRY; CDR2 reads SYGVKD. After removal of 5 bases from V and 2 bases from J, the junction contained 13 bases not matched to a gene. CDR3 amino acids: CAISLGTTSGELTDTQYF. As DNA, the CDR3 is TGTGCCATCAGTTTGGGGACCACTAGCGGGGAGCTCACAGATACGCAGTATTTT.

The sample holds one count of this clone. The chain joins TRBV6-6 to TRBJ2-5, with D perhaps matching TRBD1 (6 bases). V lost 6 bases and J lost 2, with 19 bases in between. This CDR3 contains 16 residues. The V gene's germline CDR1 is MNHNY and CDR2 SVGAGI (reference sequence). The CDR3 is CASRQRGFWSQETQYF. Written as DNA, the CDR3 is TGTGCCAGCAGACAAAGGGGGTTTTGGTCTCAAGAGACCCAGTACTTC.

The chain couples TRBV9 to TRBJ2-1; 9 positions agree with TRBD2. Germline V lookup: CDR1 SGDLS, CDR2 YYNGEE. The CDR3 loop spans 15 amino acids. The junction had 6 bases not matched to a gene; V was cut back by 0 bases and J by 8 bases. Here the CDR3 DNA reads TGTGCCAGCAGCGTAGGCGGGGGGGCCCTCGATGAGCAGTTCTTC. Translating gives CASSVGGGALDEQFF.

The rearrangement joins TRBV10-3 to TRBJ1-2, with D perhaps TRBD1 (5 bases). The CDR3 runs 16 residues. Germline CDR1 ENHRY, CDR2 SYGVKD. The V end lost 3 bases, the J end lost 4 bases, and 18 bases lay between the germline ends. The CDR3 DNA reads TGTGCCATCAGTGAACGCGGGGGGGGTTGGGTCTATGGCTACACCTTC. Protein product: CAISERGGGWVYGYTF.

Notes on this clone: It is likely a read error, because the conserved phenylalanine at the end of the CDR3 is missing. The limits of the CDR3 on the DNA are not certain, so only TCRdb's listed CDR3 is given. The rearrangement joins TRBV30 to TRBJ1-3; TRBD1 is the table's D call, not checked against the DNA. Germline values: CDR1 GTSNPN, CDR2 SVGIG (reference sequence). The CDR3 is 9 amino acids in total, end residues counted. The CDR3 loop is CAWSGVLRG.

The CDR3 sequence: CASSSYRTQYF. Here the CDR3 DNA reads TGTGCCAGCAGTTCTTACAGGACGCAGTATTTT. V and J are TRBV6-5 and TRBJ2-3, with a possible D match to TRBD1 (5 bases). V was shortened by 4 bases and J by 9 bases, with 8 bases between the two germline ends. The CDR3 has 11 residues. Germline V CDR1 and CDR2: MNHEY, SVGAGI.

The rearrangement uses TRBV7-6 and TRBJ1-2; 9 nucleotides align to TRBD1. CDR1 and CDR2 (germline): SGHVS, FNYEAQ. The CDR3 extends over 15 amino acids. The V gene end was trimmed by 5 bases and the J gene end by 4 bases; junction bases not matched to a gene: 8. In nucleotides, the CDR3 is TGTGCCAGCAGCCCCCGGACAGGGGACTCCTATGGCTACACCTTC. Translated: CASSPRTGDSYGYTF.

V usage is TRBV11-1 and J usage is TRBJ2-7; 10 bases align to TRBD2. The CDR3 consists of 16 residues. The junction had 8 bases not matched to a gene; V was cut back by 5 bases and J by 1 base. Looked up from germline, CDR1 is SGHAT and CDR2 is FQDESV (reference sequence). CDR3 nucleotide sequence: TGTGCCAGCAGCCCGTACGGAGCGGGGGGGTCCTACGAGCAGTACTTC. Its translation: CASSPYGAGGSYEQYF.

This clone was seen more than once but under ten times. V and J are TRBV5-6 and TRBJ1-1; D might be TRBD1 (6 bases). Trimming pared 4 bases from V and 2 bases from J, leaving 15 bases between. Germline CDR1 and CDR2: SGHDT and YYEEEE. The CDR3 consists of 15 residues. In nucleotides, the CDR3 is TGTGCCAGCAGCCCTCTTACAGGGATCAACACTGAAGCTTTCTTT. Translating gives CASSPLTGINTEAFF.